This TCR beta chain was identified during a study of T-cell memory formation after mild COVID-19. Researchers used 5'RACE with constant-segment primers to make TCR alpha and TCR beta cDNA libraries that carry sample barcodes and UMIs. One entry per CDR3 protein, called by TCRdb with MiXCR from the 5' RACE reads. The sample has around 250,000 distinct CDR3 sequences, roughly 9.4% seen once; the top ten hold more than 20%. This CDR3 is built from 14 residues. Germline V gene lookup returns CDR1 MNHEY and CDR2 SMNVEV (reference sequence). V was shortened by 5 bases and J by 3 bases, with 11 bases between the two germline ends. This clonotype showed up many times. No antigen is known for it. Findings and caveats of the study: While clones contracting from day 15 to 85 were balanced between CD4 and CD8, later expanders leaned CD4+.

The clonotype originates from a man aged 18 to 29 who had mild COVID-19 (a few samples of this study predate the infection). Cell type and time point are not known. Source material: PBMCs or a T cell subset sorted from them (not recorded which). The gene calls are TRBV27 and TRBJ1-5; D gene uncertain. The CDR3 protein is CASSLERFNQPQHF. The CDR3 nucleotides are TGTGCCAGCAGTCTCGAACGGTTCAATCAGCCCCAGCATTTT.